The following is a T cell receptor beta chain sequence with its context. The sample is drawn from a study of blood T cell repertoires in COVID-19. The wider study: Sources were T cells, B-cell-depleted T cells, or PBMCs; the material itself was cDNA or gDNA.

In the original processing: From reference gene primer amplification, estimates of nucleated cell counts were derived. The repertoire was sequenced with immunoSEQ multiplex PCR; TCRdb's copy has only in-frame clones and lacks some. From that table come the V and J calls and clone size; the DNA was used to work out D and trimming. Of a few hundred thousand clones in the sample, 80% to 90% were seen once. The germline gives CDR1 LNHDA, CDR2 SQIVND (reference sequence). The CDR3 totals 13 residues. V was clipped by 0 bases and J by 2 bases, with 5 bases between them. The sample comprised peripheral blood. The J gene is TRBJ2-7, the V gene TRBV19, with D unresolved. The source is a woman of 80 years or more with acute or convalescent COVID-19. The CDR3 sequence: CASSIENTYEQYF. CDR3 DNA: TGTGCCAGTAGTATAGAAAACACCTACGAGCAGTACTTC.